This T cell receptor (beta chain) was sequenced in a study of T cell changes during pregnancy in multiple sclerosis. Looked up from germline, CDR1 is SGHNT and CDR2 is YYREEE (reference sequence). V gave up 4 bases and J gave up 0 bases, with 8 bases separating them. The CDR3 has 15 amino acids. Only in-frame clones appear in the TCRdb table, and some are missing; sequencing was by immunoSEQ multiplex PCR. The sample contains under 80,000 clones, 90% to 95% of which appear only once. The chain has TRBV5-4 and TRBJ2-6; no reliable D call. Here the sequenced sample was peripheral blood, taken in the third trimester of pregnancy. This TCR derives from a female donor with multiple sclerosis, enrolled in a pregnancy study. The CDR3 region has the DNA TGTGCCAGCAGCGAACAAAACTCTGGGGCCAACGTCCTGACTTTC. Translation gives CASSEQNSGANVLTF.